This T cell receptor (beta chain) derives from a study of T cell changes during pregnancy in multiple sclerosis. This CDR3 is 15 amino acids long. CDR1 and CDR2 from the germline V gene are SGHNT and YYREEE (reference sequence). Repertoires were generated with immunoSEQ multiplex PCR, while TCRdb's copy carries only in-frame clones and drops some. The table has more than 45,000 clones, just over 90% seen once. To note about this clone: An end of the junction differs from the germline gene, which may be a read error.

V and J are TRBV5-4 and TRBJ2-7, with D perhaps TRBD2 (6 bases). This specimen consisted of CD8+ T cells from peripheral blood mononuclear cells, obtained in the second trimester of pregnancy. The receptor was isolated from a female donor with multiple sclerosis, enrolled in a pregnancy study. CDR3 coding DNA: TGCGCCAGCAGCCAAGTCGGGGGAAAATCCTACGAGCAGTACTTC. It yields the protein CASSQVGGKSYEQYF.